This is a list of T cell receptor beta chains from one sample in a study of blood T cell repertoires in COVID-19. Generated by immunoSEQ multiplex PCR, the TCRdb table keeps only in-frame clones and is missing some. Among more than 250,000 clones listed, around 88% were seen once. Sequences were obtained from peripheral blood. These receptors all stem from a woman younger than 45 with COVID-19, enrolled during active disease. Both conserved end residues are part of each CDR3. D genes are given only for firm matches. Part of the rows lack a size; the others show once, few, many or a class for expanded clones.

clone_size,j_call,v_call,d_call,cdr3_nt,cdr3_aa
.,TRBJ1-4,TRBV27,.,TGTGCCAGCAGTTTCTCCCTCCGGGGGGCAACTAATGAAAAACTGTTTTTT,CASSFSLRGATNEKLFF
.,TRBJ2-3,TRBV6-2/TRBV6-3,TRBD1,TGTGCCAGCAGCCCTCCGGGACAGGGGTGGTATTTT,CASSPPGQGWYF
.,TRBJ1-5,TRBV9,.,TGTGCCAGCTCATGGGGAGGGGACCCTAATCAGCCCCAGCATTTT,CASSWGGDPNQPQHF
.,TRBJ1-3,TRBV5-1,TRBD1,TGCGCCAGCAGCTTTACTCTGTCGGGACAGGGCCTCTCTGGAAACACCATATATTTT,CASSFTLSGQGLSGNTIYF
.,TRBJ1-2,TRBV11-3,TRBD1,TGTGCCAGCGGGACAGGCGTTAAAAACTATGGCTACACCTTC,CASGTGVKNYGYTF
few,TRBJ2-1,TRBV2,.,TGTGCCAGCAGTGAATCCCGCAGGGGTGAGCAGTTCTTC,CASSESRRGEQFF
few,TRBJ2-5,TRBV2,TRBD2,TGTGCCAGCAGTGCCGCGAGACTAGCGGGGCAAGAGACCCAGTACTTC,CASSAARLAGQETQYF
.,TRBJ2-2,TRBV2,TRBD1,TGTGCCAGCAGTGGACAGGGGGAAACCGGGGAGCTGTTTTTT,CASSGQGETGELFF
once,TRBJ1-2,TRBV27,TRBD1,TGTGCCAGCAGTTTAGGGACAGATGTAGGCTACACCTTC,CASSLGTDVGYTF
.,TRBJ1-6,TRBV7-9,.,TGTGCCAGCAGCTTATACAGTCCGGACAGCCGATCACCCCTCCACTTT,CASSLYSPDSRSPLHF
.,TRBJ2-5,TRBV4-1,.,TGCGCCAGCAGCCAAGATCAGGCCCAAGAGACCCAGTACTTC,CASSQDQAQETQYF
.,TRBJ1-1,TRBV27,.,TGTGCCAGCAGCAAGGGACATTTGAACACTGAAGCTTTCTTT,CASSKGHLNTEAFF
.,TRBJ2-2,TRBV3-1/TRBV3-2,TRBD2,TGTGCCAGCAGCCAGACTAGCGGACGTCCTACCGGGGAGCTGTTTTTT,CASSQTSGRPTGELFF
.,TRBJ2-3,TRBV12-5,TRBD1,TGTGCTAGTGGTTTGGACAGGGCGGCAGGGGGAACAGATACGCAGTATTTT,CASGLDRAAGGTDTQYF
.,TRBJ2-2,TRBV5-4,TRBD1,TGTGCCAGCAGCCTTGGACAGGGTCGATTCGGGGAGCTGTTTTTT,CASSLGQGRFGELFF
.,TRBJ1-3,TRBV4-1,TRBD1,TGCGCCAGCAGCCAGATTATGACAGGGACCTCTGGAAACACCATATATTTT,CASSQIMTGTSGNTIYF
.,TRBJ2-2,TRBV24-1,.,TGTGCCACCAGTGGGCGGCCGAACACCGGGGAGCTGTTTTTT,CATSGRPNTGELFF
.,TRBJ2-2,TRBV5-1,.,TGCGCCAGCAGCTTGCAGGGTGGGGACACCGGGGAGCTGTTTTTT,CASSLQGGDTGELFF
once,TRBJ2-5,TRBV10-3,.,TGTGCCATCAGTGTGCGGGCGACCCAAGAGACCCAGTACTTC,CAISVRATQETQYF
.,TRBJ2-1,TRBV19,TRBD2,TGTGCCAGTTCCCTGGTTAGCGGGGGGGCGAATGAGCAGTTCTTC,CASSLVSGGANEQFF
.,TRBJ2-1,TRBV27,.,TGTGCCAGCAGTTTCGTTCAGGGGTACAATGAGCAGTTCTTC,CASSFVQGYNEQFF
.,TRBJ2-5,TRBV7-9,.,TGTGCCAGCAGCCTAGGGGACTCCGGAAAAGAGACCCAGTACTTC,CASSLGDSGKETQYF
.,TRBJ1-4,TRBV5-1,TRBD1,TGCGCCAGCAGCGCCGGGACAGGGGTTGAAAAACTGTTTTTT,CASSAGTGVEKLFF
.,TRBJ2-3,TRBV4-1,.,TGCGCCAGCAGCTTAACTGCTTCAGATACGCAGTATTTT,CASSLTASDTQYF
once,TRBJ2-1,TRBV2,.,TGTGCCAGCAGCTCCGGGACATCCAATGAGCAGTTCTTC,CASSSGTSNEQFF
.,TRBJ1-2,TRBV29-1,TRBD1,TGCAGCGTCCAAGCGCGAGAATTACAGGGGTTTAACTATGGCTACACCTTC,CSVQARELQGFNYGYTF
.,TRBJ1-5,TRBV28,.,TGTGCCAGCATAAGGCAGGCCGAAAAGGCGCGACGTCAGCCCCAGCATTTT,CASIRQAEKARRQPQHF
few,TRBJ1-2,TRBV11-2,TRBD1,TGTGCCAGCAGCTATATCCGGGACAGTGATAATGGCTACACCTTC,CASSYIRDSDNGYTF
few,TRBJ2-2,TRBV7-9,.,TGTGCCAGCAAAGGGGCCGGGGAGCTGTTTTTT,CASKGAGELFF
.,TRBJ1-6,TRBV4-2,.,TGTGCCAGCAGCCAATACTTGAGTTCACCCCTCCACTTT,CASSQYLSSPLHF
.,TRBJ2-2,TRBV27,TRBD1,TGTGCCAGCAGTTTATCTCTCAGGGGGCTAGACACCGGGGAGCTGTTTTTT,CASSLSLRGLDTGELFF
.,TRBJ2-2,TRBV3-1/TRBV3-2,.,TGTGCCAGCTCCCGGGGGGCGGGGACCGGGGAGCTGTTTTTT,CASSRGAGTGELFF
.,TRBJ2-2,TRBV4-1,TRBD2,TGCGCCAGCAGCCATCACGGGGGACTCGCGGGGGGTTATACCGGGGAGCTGTTTTTT,CASSHHGGLAGGYTGELFF
few,TRBJ2-1,TRBV5-1,.,TGCGCCAGCAGACGTCGGACAGACGATAAAGAGCAGTTCTTC,CASRRRTDDKEQFF
once,TRBJ2-1,TRBV19,TRBD2,TGTGCCTGCGGGAGCGGGGGCGCCTACAATGAGCAGTTCTTC,CACGSGGAYNEQFF
.,TRBJ1-5,TRBV11-3,.,TGTGCCAGCAGCTTAGAGAGGACTTTCAATCAGCCCCAGCATTTT,CASSLERTFNQPQHF
.,TRBJ1-1,TRBV2,.,TGTGCCAGCAGTAAGCTGACAGAGAACACTGAAGCTTTCTTT,CASSKLTENTEAFF
.,TRBJ1-2,TRBV18,.,TGTGCCAGCTCACCACGGTTAGGGGATGGCTACACCTTC,CASSPRLGDGYTF